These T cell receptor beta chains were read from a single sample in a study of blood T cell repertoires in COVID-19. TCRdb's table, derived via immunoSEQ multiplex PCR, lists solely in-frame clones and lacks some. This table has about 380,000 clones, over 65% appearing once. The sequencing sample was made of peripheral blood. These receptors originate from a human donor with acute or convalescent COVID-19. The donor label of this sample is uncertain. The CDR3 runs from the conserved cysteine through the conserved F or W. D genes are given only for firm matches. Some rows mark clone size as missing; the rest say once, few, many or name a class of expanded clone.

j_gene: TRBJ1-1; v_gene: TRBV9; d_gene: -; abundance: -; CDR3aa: CASSVSGTEAFF; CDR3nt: TGTGCCAGCAGCGTTTCAGGGACTGAAGCTTTCTTT
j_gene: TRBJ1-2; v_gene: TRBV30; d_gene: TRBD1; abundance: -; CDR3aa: CAWRQGAIGYTF; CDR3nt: TGTGCCTGGAGGCAGGGGGCGATTGGCTACACCTTC
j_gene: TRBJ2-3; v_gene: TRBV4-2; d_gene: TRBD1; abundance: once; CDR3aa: CASSQEPGQGKDTQYF; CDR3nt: TGTGCCAGCAGCCAAGAGCCGGGACAGGGGAAAGATACGCAGTATTTT
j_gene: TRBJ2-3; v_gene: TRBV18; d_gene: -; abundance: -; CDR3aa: CASTTTSTDTQYF; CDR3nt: TGTGCCAGCACTACCACTAGCACAGATACGCAGTATTTT
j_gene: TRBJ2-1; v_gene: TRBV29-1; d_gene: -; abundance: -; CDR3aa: CSAGASVYNEQFF; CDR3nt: TGCAGCGCTGGAGCTAGCGTGTACAATGAGCAGTTCTTC
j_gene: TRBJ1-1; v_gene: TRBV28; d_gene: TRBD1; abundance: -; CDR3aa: CASSSPGGGFWGEAFF; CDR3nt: TGTGCCAGCAGTTCCCCGGGAGGGGGCTTCTGGGGTGAAGCTTTCTTT
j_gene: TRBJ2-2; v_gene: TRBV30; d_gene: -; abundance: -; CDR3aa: CAWTPANTGELFF; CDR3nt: TGTGCCTGGACCCCGGCGAACACCGGGGAGCTGTTTTTT
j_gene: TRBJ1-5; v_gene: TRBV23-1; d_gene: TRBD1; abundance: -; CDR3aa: CASSQPGVDRCSNQPQHF; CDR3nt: TGCGCCAGCAGTCAACCCGGCGTGGACAGGTGTAGCAATCAGCCCCAGCATTTT
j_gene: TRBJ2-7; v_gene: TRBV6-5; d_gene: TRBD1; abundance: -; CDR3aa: CASSYGGQGSEQYF; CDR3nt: TGTGCCAGCAGTTATGGGGGACAGGGTAGCGAGCAGTACTTC
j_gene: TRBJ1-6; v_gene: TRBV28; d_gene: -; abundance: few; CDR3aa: CASSLETGSPLHF; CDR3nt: TGTGCCAGCAGTTTGGAGACAGGCTCACCCCTCCACTTT
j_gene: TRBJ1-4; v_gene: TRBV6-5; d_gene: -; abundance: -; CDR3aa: CASMGGPGNEKLFF; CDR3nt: TGTGCCAGCATGGGGGGGCCCGGGAATGAAAAACTGTTTTTT
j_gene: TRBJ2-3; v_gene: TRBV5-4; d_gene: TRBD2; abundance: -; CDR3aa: CASSPAPLTSGAPRDTQYF; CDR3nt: TGTGCCAGCAGCCCCGCCCCCTTGACTAGCGGGGCCCCTCGAGATACGCAGTATTTT
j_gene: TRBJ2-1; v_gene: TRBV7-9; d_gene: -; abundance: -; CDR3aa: CASSSDYSNEQFF; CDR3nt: TGTGCCAGCAGCTCCGATTACTCAAATGAGCAGTTCTTC
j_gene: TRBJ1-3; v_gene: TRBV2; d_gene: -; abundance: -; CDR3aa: CASSAERRDTIYF; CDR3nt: TGTGCCAGCAGTGCCGAAAGGAGGGACACCATATATTTT
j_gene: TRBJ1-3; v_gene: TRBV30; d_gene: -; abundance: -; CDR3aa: CAWSDLLAGNTIYF; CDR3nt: TGTGCCTGGAGTGACTTGTTAGCTGGAAACACCATATATTTT
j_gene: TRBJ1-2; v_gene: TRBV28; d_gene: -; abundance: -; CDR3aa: CASSSTGTRGYTF; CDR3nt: TGTGCCAGCAGTTCAACCGGGACAAGGGGCTACACCTTC
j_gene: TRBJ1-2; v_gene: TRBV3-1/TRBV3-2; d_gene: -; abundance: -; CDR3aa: CASSESGVYGYTF; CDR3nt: TGTGCCAGCAGCGAAAGCGGAGTATATGGCTACACCTTC